This T cell receptor beta chain was sequenced in a study of beta chain features in type 1 diabetes. Overall study context: In all, around 110,000,000 sorted cells from all samples were analyzed. Study-wide results and limits: A definitive answer on HLA type influencing TCRB rearrangement was not reached here.

Comment on this clone: What it binds is unknown.

Sorted CD4+ subsets: naive, central memory, regulatory, stem cell-like memory (CD45RO/CCR7/CD25/CD127/CD95/CD27 panel). All sorted populations exceeded 98% purity. V dropped 6 bases and J dropped 6 bases, with 12 bases sitting between them. This CDR3 has 13 amino acids. The germline V gene has CDR1 KGHSH and CDR2 LQKENI. Reverse transcription of all isolated RNA meant that expressed TCRB transcripts were sequenced. Repertoires were generated with immunoSEQ multiplex PCR, while TCRdb's copy carries only in-frame clones and drops some. This sample has under 950,000 clones; 15% to 20% occur once, and the top ten carry 0.02% to 0.025%.

The chain has TRBV18 and TRBJ1-5; D may be TRBD1 (5 bases). The source is a woman under 30 in good health. Material: naive CD4+ T cells from blood. Here the CDR3 reads CASSNGRGQPQHF. CDR3 nucleotide sequence: TGTGCCAGCTCTAATGGGAGGGGTCAGCCCCAGCATTTT.